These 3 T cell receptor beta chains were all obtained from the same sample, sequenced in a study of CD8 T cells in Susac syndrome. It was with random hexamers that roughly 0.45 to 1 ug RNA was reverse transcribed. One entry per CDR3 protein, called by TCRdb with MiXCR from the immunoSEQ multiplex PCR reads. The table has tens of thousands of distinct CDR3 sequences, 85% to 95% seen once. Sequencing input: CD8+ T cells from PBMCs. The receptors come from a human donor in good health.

The DNA for the CDR3 is TGCAGCGTTGAAGAAGGGTTAGGGGGCTCCTACAATGAGCAGTTCTTC. This translates into CSVEEGLGGSYNEQFF. This chain links TRBV29-1 with TRBJ2-1, with D possibly matching TRBD1 (6 bases). The CDR3 has 16 residues. Germline lookup yields CDR1 SQVTM and CDR2 ANQGSEA. Trimming shortened V by 0 bases and J by 0 bases, and 12 bases separated the two germline ends.

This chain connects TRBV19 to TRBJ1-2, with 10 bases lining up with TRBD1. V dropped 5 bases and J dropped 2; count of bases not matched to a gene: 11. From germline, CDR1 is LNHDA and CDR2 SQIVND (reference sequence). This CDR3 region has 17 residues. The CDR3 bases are TGTGCCAGTAGTGCCCGGGACAGGGGCGAACCAAACTATGGCTACACCTTC. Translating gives CASSARDRGEPNYGYTF. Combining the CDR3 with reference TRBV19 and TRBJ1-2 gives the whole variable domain DGGITQSPKYLFRKEGQNVTLSCEQNLNHDAMYWYRQDPGQGLRLIYYSQIVNDFQKGDIAEGYSVSREKKESFPLTVTSAQKNPTAFYLCASSARDRGEPNYGYTFGSGTRLTVV.

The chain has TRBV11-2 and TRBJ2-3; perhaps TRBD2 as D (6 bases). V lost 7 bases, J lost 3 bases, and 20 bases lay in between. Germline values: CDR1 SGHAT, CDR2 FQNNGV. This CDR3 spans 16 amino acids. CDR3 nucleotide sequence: TGTGCCAGCACCTTGGGAGGTTTTTCTTTGACAGATACGCAGTATTTT. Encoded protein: CASTLGGFSLTDTQYF.